Reported below is one T cell receptor (beta chain). Its antigen remains unknown. V shed 4 bases and J shed 0 bases, with 17 bases lying between them. Germline loops: CDR1 SGHKS, CDR2 YYEKEE (reference sequence). The CDR3 extends over 16 amino acids. TCRdb's copy holds only in-frame clones and misses some; the assay was immunoSEQ multiplex PCR. This table has under 75,000 clones, roughly 87% appearing once. This specimen belongs to a study of T cell responses to AZD1222 COVID-19 vaccine. Findings and limits, study-wide: Only 5 or 6 AZD1222 recipients were seropositive at baseline.

The TCR was taken from an adult in good health. The sample in question was peripheral blood, obtained on day 0 of AZD1222 vaccination. V gene TRBV5-5 combines with J gene TRBJ2-7; D is possibly TRBD2 (6 bases). CDR3 nucleotides: TGTGCCAGCAGCGAAGGGGCGGGGTATCTCTCCTACGAGCAGTACTTC. Translation: CASSEGAGYLSYEQYF.